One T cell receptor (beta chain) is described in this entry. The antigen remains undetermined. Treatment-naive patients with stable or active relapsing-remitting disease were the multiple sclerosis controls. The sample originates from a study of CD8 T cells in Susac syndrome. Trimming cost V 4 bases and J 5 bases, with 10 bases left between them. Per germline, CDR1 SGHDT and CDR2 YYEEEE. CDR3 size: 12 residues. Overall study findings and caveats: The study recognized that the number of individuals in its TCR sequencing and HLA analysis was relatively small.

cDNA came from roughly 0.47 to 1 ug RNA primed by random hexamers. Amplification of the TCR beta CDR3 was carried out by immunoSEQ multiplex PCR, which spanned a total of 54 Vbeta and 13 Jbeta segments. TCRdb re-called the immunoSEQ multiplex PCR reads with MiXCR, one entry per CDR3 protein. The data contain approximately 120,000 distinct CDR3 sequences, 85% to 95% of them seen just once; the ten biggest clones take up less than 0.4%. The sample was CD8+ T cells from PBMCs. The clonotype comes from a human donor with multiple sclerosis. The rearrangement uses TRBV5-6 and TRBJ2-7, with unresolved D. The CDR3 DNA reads TGTGCCAGCAGCCTGCCACGGAACGAGCAGTACTTC. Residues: CASSLPRNEQYF.